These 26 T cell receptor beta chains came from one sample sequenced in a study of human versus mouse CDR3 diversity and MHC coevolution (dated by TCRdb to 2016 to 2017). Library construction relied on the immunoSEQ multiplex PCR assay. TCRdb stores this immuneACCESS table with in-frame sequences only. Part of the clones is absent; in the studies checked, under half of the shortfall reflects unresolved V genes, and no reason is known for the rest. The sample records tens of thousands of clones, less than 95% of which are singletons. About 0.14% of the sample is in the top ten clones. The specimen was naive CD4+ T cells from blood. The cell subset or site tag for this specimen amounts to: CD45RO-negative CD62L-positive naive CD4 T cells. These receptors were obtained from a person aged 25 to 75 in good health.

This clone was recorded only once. DNA of the CDR3: TGTGCCAGCAGCTTAGCGCACGGGACAGCTACCTACAATGAGCAGTTCTTC. It encodes CASSLAHGTATYNEQFF. The chain joins TRBV7-9 to TRBJ2-1; TRBD1 matches 7 bases. The J segment lost 2 bases and the V segment lost 0 bases, leaving 7 bases of the junction unmatched. Germline values: CDR1 SEHNR, CDR2 FQNEAQ (reference sequence). This CDR3 is 17 amino acids long.

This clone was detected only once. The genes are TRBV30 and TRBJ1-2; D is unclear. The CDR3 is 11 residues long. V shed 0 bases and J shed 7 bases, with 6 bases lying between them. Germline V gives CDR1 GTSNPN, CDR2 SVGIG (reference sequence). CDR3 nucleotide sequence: TGTGCCTGGAGTGTTTTCTCTGGCTACACCTTC. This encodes CAWSVFSGYTF.

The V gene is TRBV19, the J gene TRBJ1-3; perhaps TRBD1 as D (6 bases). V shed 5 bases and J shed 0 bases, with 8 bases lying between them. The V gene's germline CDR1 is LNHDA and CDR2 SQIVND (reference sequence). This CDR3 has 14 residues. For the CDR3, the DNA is TGTGCCAGTAGTCGACAGGTCTCTGGAAACACCATATATTTT. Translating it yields CASSRQVSGNTIYF.

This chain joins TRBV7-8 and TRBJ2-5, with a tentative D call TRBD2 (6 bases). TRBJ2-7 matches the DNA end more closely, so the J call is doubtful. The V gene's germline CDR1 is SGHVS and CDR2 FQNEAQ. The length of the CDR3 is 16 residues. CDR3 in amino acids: CASSLAGGAYPSEQYF. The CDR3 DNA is TGTGCCAGCAGCTTAGCTGGCGGGGCGTATCCTAGCGAGCAGTACTTC.

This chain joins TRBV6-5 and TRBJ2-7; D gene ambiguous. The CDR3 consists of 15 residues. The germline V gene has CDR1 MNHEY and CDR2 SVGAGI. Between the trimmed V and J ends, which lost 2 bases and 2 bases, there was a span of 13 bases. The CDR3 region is CASSYTKRGPYEQYF. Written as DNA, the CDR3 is TGTGCCAGCAGTTACACAAAACGAGGCCCCTACGAGCAGTACTTC.

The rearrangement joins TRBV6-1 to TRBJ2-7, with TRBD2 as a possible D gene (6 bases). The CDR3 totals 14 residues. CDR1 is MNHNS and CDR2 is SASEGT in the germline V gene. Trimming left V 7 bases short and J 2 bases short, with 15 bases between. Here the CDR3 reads CASTRDWGPYEQYF. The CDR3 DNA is TGTGCCAGCACTCGGGACTGGGGCCCCTACGAGCAGTACTTC.

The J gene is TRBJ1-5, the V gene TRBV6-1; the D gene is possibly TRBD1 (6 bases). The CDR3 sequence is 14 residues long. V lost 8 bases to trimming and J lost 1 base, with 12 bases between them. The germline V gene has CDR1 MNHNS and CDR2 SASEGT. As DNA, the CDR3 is TGTGCCAGCCGAAGGGACACCAGCAATCAGCCCCAGCATTTT. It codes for CASRRDTSNQPQHF.

The CDR3 here is CASSLAGLGSQFF. The CDR3, as DNA: TGCGCCAGCAGCTTGGCGGGGTTAGGGTCACAGTTCTTC. The chain recombines TRBV5-1 with TRBJ2-1; TRBD2 is a possible D gene (5 bases). The CDR3 sequence is 13 residues long. Between the trimmed V and J ends, which lost 0 bases and 13 bases, there was a span of 14 bases. Germline assignment: CDR1 SGHRS and CDR2 YFSETQ.

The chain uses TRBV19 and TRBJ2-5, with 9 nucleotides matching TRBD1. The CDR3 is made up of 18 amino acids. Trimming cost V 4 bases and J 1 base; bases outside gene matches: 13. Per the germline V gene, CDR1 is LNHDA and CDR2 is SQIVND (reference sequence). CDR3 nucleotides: TGTGCCAGTAGTAGACATTACAGGGGGCCTTCGGGCCAAGAGACCCAGTACTTC. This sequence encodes CASSRHYRGPSGQETQYF.

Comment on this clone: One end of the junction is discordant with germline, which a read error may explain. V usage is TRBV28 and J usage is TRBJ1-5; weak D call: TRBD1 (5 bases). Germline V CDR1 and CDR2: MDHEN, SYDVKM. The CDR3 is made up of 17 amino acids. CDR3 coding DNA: TGTGCCAGCAGTTTAAGGCGGGGCGGGCAGATAAATCGGCCCCAGCATTTT. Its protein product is CASSLRRGGQINRPQHF.

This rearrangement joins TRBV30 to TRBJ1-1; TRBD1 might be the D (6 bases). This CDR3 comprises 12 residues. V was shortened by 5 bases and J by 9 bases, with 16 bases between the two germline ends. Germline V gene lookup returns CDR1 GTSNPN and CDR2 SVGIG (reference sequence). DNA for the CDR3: TGTGCCTGGGGGGCAGGGGTGCGTAAAGCTTTCTTT. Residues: CAWGAGVRKAFF.

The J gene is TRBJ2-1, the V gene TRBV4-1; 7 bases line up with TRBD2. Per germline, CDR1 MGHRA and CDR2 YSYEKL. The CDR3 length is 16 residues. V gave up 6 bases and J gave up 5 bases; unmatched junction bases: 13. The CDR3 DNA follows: TGCGCCAGCAGGGCCGTCCTAGCGGCTAAAAACAATGAGCAGTTCTTC. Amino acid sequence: CASRAVLAAKNNEQFF.

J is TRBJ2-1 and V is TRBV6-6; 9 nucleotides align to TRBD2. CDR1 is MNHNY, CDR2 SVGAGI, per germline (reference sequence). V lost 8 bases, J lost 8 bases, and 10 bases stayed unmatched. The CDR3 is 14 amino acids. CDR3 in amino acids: CASGAGGSSDEQFF. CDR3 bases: TGTGCCAGCGGAGCGGGGGGATCATCCGATGAGCAGTTCTTC.

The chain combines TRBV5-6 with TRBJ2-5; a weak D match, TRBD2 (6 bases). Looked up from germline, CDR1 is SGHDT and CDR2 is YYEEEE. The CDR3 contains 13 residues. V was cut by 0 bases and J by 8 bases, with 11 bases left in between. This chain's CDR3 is CASSLGRGKTQYF. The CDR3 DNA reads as TGTGCCAGCAGCTTGGGACGGGGGAAAACCCAGTACTTC.

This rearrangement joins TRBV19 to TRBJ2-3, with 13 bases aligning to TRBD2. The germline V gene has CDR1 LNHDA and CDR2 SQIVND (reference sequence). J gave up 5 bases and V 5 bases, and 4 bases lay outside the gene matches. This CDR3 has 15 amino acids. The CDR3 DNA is TGTGCCAGTAGTCTGACTAGCGGGGGGATAGATACGCAGTATTTT. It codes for CASSLTSGGIDTQYF.

The CDR3 spells CASKSGGPDNEQFF. CDR3 DNA sequence: TGTGCCAGCAAGTCGGGAGGGCCGGATAATGAGCAGTTCTTC. The V call is TRBV14, the J call TRBJ2-1; 8 bases line up with TRBD2. Germline V CDR1 and CDR2: SGHDN, FVKESK. V shed 7 bases, J shed 7 bases, and the junction held 9 bases outside the gene matches. CDR3 length equals 14 residues.

CDR3 residues: CAITEGGQGNNEQFF. Written as DNA, the CDR3 is TGTGCCATCACCGAGGGGGGACAGGGGAACAATGAGCAGTTCTTC. The rearrangement links TRBV10-3 to TRBJ2-1; 10 nucleotides align to TRBD1. V was pared by 7 bases and J by 5 bases, with 8 bases of the junction left unmatched. The CDR3 runs to 15 residues. CDR1 is ENHRY and CDR2 is SYGVKD in the germline V gene.

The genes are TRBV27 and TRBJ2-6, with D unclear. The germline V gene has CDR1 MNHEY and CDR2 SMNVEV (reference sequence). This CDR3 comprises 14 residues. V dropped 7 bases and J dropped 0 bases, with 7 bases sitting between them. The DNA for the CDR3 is TGTGCCAGCACCCCCAACTCTGGGGCCAACGTCCTGACTTTC. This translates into CASTPNSGANVLTF.

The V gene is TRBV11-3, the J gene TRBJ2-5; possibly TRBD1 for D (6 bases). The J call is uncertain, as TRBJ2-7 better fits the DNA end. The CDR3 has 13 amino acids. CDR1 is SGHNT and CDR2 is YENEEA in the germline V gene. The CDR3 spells CASTADSSYEQYF. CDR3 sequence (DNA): TGTGCCAGCACCGCGGACAGCTCCTACGAGCAGTACTTC.

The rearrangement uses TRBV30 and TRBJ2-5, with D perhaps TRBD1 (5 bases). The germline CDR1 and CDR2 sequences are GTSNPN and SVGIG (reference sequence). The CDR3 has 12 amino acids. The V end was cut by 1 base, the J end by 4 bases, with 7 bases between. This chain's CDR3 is CAWSGQLETQYF. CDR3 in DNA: TGTGCCTGGAGTGGACAGCTAGAGACCCAGTACTTC.

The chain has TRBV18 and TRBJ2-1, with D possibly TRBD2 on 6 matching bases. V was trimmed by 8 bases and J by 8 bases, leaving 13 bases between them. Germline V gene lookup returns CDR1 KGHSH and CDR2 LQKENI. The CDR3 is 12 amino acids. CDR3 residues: CASHYGSDEQFF. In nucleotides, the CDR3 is TGTGCCAGCCACTACGGGAGCGATGAGCAGTTCTTC.

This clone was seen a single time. The CDR3 DNA is TGTGCCAGTAGTATGGCCGGGAGGGAGACCCAGTACTTC. Its translation is CASSMAGRETQYF. The V and J genes are TRBV19 and TRBJ2-5; TRBD2 agrees at 7 bases. Germline CDR1 reads LNHDA; CDR2 reads SQIVND (reference sequence). Germline trimming cut 3 bases from V and 5 bases from J; bases unmatched to any gene: 3. The CDR3 runs to 13 residues.

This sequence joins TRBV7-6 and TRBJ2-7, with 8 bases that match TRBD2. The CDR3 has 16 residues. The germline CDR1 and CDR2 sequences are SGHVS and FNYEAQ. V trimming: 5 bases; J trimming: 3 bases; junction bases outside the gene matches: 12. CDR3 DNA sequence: TGTGCCAGCAGCAAAGCCGCGGGGGGCGGGGGCTACGAGCAGTACTTC. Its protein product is CASSKAAGGGGYEQYF.

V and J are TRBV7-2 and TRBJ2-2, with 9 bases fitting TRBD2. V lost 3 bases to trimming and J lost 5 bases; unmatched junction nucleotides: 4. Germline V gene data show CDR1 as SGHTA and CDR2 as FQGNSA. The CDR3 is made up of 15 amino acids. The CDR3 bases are TGTGCCAGCAGCTTGGTAGCGGGAGAGACCGGGGAGCTGTTTTTT. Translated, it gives CASSLVAGETGELFF.

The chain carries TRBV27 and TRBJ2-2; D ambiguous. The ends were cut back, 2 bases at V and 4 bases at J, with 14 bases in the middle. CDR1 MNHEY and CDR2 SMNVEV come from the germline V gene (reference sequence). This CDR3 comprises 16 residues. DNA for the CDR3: TGTGCCAGCAGTTTAAGGCGCGCGTCGGGCACCGGGGAGCTGTTTTTT. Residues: CASSLRRASGTGELFF.

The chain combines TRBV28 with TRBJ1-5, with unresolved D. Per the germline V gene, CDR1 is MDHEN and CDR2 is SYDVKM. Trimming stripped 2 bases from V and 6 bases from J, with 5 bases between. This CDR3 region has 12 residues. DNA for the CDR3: TGTGCCAGCAGTTTACGGTTTCAGCCCCAGCATTTT. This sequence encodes CASSLRFQPQHF.